A single sample gave rise to the 12 T cell receptor beta chains below, sequenced in a study of cytomegalovirus exposure and HLA in healthy donors. A multiplex PCR was run with 60 Vbeta primers and 13 Jbeta primers. The assay was immunoSEQ multiplex PCR, and TCRdb's table has in-frame clones only and misses some. The table shows approximately 150,000 clones, with about four fifths occurring only once. The sample consisted of PBMCs. The receptors shown here come from a woman aged 40 to 50 in good health and CMV-seropositive.

CDR3 in amino acids: CASSLRTSGSYNEQFF. CDR3 nucleotides: TGTGCCAGCAGCTTAAGAACTAGCGGATCCTACAATGAGCAGTTCTTC. V gene TRBV7-9 combines with J gene TRBJ2-1; 8 bases agree with TRBD2. The germline gives CDR1 SEHNR, CDR2 FQNEAQ (reference sequence). V lost 2 bases to trimming and J lost 1 base; unmatched junction nucleotides: 4. The CDR3 is 16 amino acids.

This chain connects TRBV5-4 to TRBJ2-7; D may be TRBD1 (6 bases). With 4 bases removed from V and 5 bases from J, the gap between germline ends came to 13 bases. This CDR3 spans 13 amino acids. Germline V gene sequence: CDR1 SGHNT, CDR2 YYREEE (reference sequence). The CDR3 DNA reads as TGTGCCAGCAGCCCCCAACAGGGCCACGAGCAGTACTTC. It encodes CASSPQQGHEQYF.

This clone was detected a few times. V and J are TRBV4-2 and TRBJ2-5, with TRBD2 matching 8 bases. Per germline, CDR1 LGHNA and CDR2 YNFKEQ. Losses at the gene ends were 0 bases for V and 6 bases for J; bases not matched to a gene: 9. The CDR3 is 16 amino acids. CDR3 sequence reads: CASSQDPSGSLKTQYF. CDR3 nucleotides: TGTGCCAGCAGCCAAGATCCCAGCGGGAGCTTGAAGACCCAGTACTTC.

The V call is TRBV11-1, the J call TRBJ2-2; D perhaps matches TRBD1 (6 bases). Germline values: CDR1 SGHAT, CDR2 FQDESV (reference sequence). Trimming removed 5 bases at V and 6 bases at J, with 16 bases between. This CDR3 contains 15 residues. The CDR3 DNA is TGTGCCAGCAGCCCCACAGGGTATGGGGCCGGGGAGCTGTTTTTT. Its protein product is CASSPTGYGAGELFF.

A few counts support this clone. The chain employs TRBV4-1 and TRBJ2-3; D perhaps matches TRBD1 (6 bases). V lost 2 bases, J lost 4 bases, and 13 bases lay in between. CDR1 is MGHRA and CDR2 is YSYEKL in the germline V gene. This CDR3 is 15 amino acids long. The CDR3 nucleotides read TGCGCCAGCAGCCAAATACAGGGTACCCCAGATACGCAGTATTTT. Protein product: CASSQIQGTPDTQYF.

CDR3 region: CASSGYRGFAGELFF. The CDR3 DNA sequence: TGTGCCAGCAGTGGGTACAGGGGGTTCGCCGGGGAGCTGTTTTTT. V gene TRBV6-1 combines with J gene TRBJ2-2; 8 bases fit TRBD1. Germline V gene sequence: CDR1 MNHNS, CDR2 SASEGT. The CDR3 is 15 residues long. With 4 bases clipped from V and 6 bases from J, the junction kept 7 bases outside the gene matches.

The chain links TRBV19 to TRBJ2-4, with D unresolved. V dropped 5 bases and J dropped 8 bases, with 16 bases sitting between them. The CDR3 runs to 14 residues. Germline CDR1 LNHDA, CDR2 SQIVND (reference sequence). The CDR3 bases are TGTGCCAGTAGTCCCGACTCTAACTGGGACATTCAGTACTTC. Amino acids: CASSPDSNWDIQYF.

The V call is TRBV5-1, the J call TRBJ2-7; TRBD2 aligns across 14 bases. Germline V gene data show CDR1 as SGHRS and CDR2 as YFSETQ. This CDR3 is 14 amino acids long. V lost 2 bases, J lost 8 bases, and 3 bases stayed unmatched. DNA of the CDR3: TGCGCCAGCAGCTTCGGGACTAGCGGGAGTAAGCAGTACTTC. Its translation is CASSFGTSGSKQYF.

This clone has a single count. Mismatch with germline at one junction end may stem from a read error. The genes are TRBV18 and TRBJ1-2; a weak D match, TRBD1 (5 bases). There are 13 residues in the CDR3. Germline CDR1 KGHSH, CDR2 LQKENI. CDR3 region: CASSPQGEDGYAF. The CDR3 nucleotides read TGTGCCAGCTCACCGCAAGGGGAGGATGGCTACGCCTTC.

The J gene is TRBJ2-3, the V gene TRBV30; the D gene is possibly TRBD1 (5 bases). V was clipped by 1 base and J by 2 bases, with 7 bases between them. CDR3 length: 13 residues. Per germline, CDR1 GTSNPN and CDR2 SVGIG (reference sequence). In DNA, the CDR3 is TGTGCCTGGAGTGGGGGCCTCACAGATACGCAGTATTTT. It yields the protein CAWSGGLTDTQYF. The complete variable domain, with remaining parts taken from reference TRBV30 and TRBJ2-3, reads SQTIHQWPATLVQPVGSPLSLECTVEGTSNPNLYWYRQAAGRGLQLLFYSVGIGQISSEVPQNLSASRPQDRQFILSSKKLLLSDSGFYLCAWSGGLTDTQYFGPGTRLTVL.

This clone was picked up a small number of times. V gene TRBV5-6 combines with J gene TRBJ2-3; D gene uncertain. Germline CDR1 and CDR2: SGHDT and YYEEEE. There are 14 residues in the CDR3. V was shortened by 1 base and J by 0 bases, with 6 bases between the two germline ends. DNA of the CDR3: TGTGCCAGCAGCTTGTCCGGTAGCACAGATACGCAGTATTTT. Protein product: CASSLSGSTDTQYF. The full variable domain, rest sourced from reference TRBV5-6 and TRBJ2-3, is DAGVTQSPTHLIKTRGQQVTLRCSPKSGHDTVSWYQQALGQGPQFIFQYYEEEERQRGNFPDRFSGHQFPNYSSELNVNALLLGDSALYLCASSLSGSTDTQYFGPGTRLTVL.

The chain uses TRBV12-5 and TRBJ2-5, with D perhaps matching TRBD1 (6 bases). The CDR3 consists of 13 residues. CDR1 and CDR2 (germline): LGHNT, FRNRAP. The V end was cut by 7 bases, the J end by 5 bases, with 14 bases between. The DNA of the CDR3 is TGTGCTAGTGCCGAGGGGGTTGGGGAGACCCAGTACTTC. Translated, it gives CASAEGVGETQYF.